This entry lists 10 T cell receptor beta chains sequenced from one sample in a study of identical twins. MiXCR, applied by TCRdb to the 5' RACE reads, yields one record per CDR3 protein. Here the sample spans approximately 670,000 distinct CDR3 sequences, approximately 6% being singletons. The sample comprised naive T cells sorted from blood. Receptors were obtained from a man in his late teens or twenties in good health.

V and J are TRBV7-8 and TRBJ2-1, with TRBD2 identical over 10 bases. This CDR3 is 15 amino acids long. Germline CDR1 SGHVS, CDR2 FQNEAQ. After removal of 3 bases from V and 8 bases from J, the junction contained 7 bases not matched to a gene. CDR3 DNA: TGTGCCAGCAGCTTTGGTCTAGCGGGAGACGATGAGCAGTTCTTC. Protein product: CASSFGLAGDDEQFF.

This clonotype has a handful of counts. The chain combines TRBV27 with TRBJ2-7; 7 bases fit TRBD2. Germline V CDR1 and CDR2: MNHEY, SMNVEV (reference sequence). The CDR3 is made up of 16 amino acids. The trim removed 4 bases at V and 3 bases at J, leaving 12 bases unmatched. The CDR3 sequence is CASSSTPWTRHYEQYF. The DNA of the CDR3 is TGTGCCAGCAGTTCCACCCCGTGGACTAGACACTACGAGCAGTACTTC.

This clonotype showed up many times. The rearrangement uses TRBV12-3 or TRBV12-4 and TRBJ1-5, with 7 bases identical to TRBD1. The CDR3 sequence is 17 residues long. V dropped 7 bases and J dropped 3; count of bases not matched to a gene: 15. The CDR3 DNA reads TGTGCCAGCAACTTTGGGTGGGGACAGCCTAACAATCAGCCCCAGCATTTT. Translated, it gives CASNFGWGQPNNQPQHF.

This clonotype was found a few times. CDR3 protein: CASSLGPAANEQFF. In DNA form, the CDR3 reads TGCGCCAGCAGCTTGGGTCCCGCAGCTAATGAGCAGTTCTTC. This rearrangement joins TRBV5-1 to TRBJ2-1; D gene ambiguous. CDR3 length equals 14 residues. In germline, CDR1 is SGHRS, CDR2 YFSETQ. Between the trimmed V and J ends, which lost 0 bases and 7 bases, there was a span of 11 bases.

This clonotype appeared a few times. CDR3 coding DNA: TGCAGTGCTAGAGACTCAGTCAGGGGATTTTTCCATGGCTCTGAAGCTTTCTTT. Translation: CSARDSVRGFFHGSEAFF. This chain uses TRBV20-1 with TRBJ1-1; D is possibly TRBD1 (6 bases). The V and J ends lost 0 bases and 6 bases respectively, with 26 bases between them. The germline CDR1 and CDR2 sequences are DFQATT and SNEGSKA (reference sequence). The CDR3 totals 18 residues.

This clonotype appeared many times. The rearrangement links TRBV25-1 to TRBJ1-2; D is undetermined. CDR1 MGHDK and CDR2 SYGVNS come from the germline V gene. The CDR3 extends over 13 amino acids. V lost 3 bases to trimming and J lost 8 bases, with 13 bases between them. The CDR3 region is CASSEARMNGYTF. The CDR3 DNA reads TGTGCCAGCAGTGAGGCCCGGATGAACGGCTACACCTTC.

Many counts were recorded for this clonotype. The chain links TRBV6-1 to TRBJ2-1, with TRBD2 as a possible D gene (5 bases). V lost 6 bases, J lost 0 bases, and 15 bases lay in between. This CDR3 region has 16 residues. Looked up from germline, CDR1 is MNHNS and CDR2 is SASEGT. The CDR3 nucleotides read TGTGCCAGCAGAGGCGGACTGGAAAGCTCCTACAATGAGCAGTTCTTC. It yields the protein CASRGGLESSYNEQFF.

This clonotype came up many times. The chain carries TRBV7-2 and TRBJ2-7; D unresolved. Trimming left V 5 bases short and J 2 bases short, with 16 bases between. This CDR3 spans 15 amino acids. CDR1 and CDR2 from the germline V gene are SGHTA and FQGNSA. CDR3 bases: TGTGCCAGCAGCGCCGAACTCGCGCAAACCTACGAGCAGTACTTC. Translation: CASSAELAQTYEQYF.

In this sample, this clonotype turned up many times. This sequence joins TRBV6-5 and TRBJ2-2; 11 bases are shared with TRBD2. J lost 5 bases, V lost 0 bases, and 11 bases had no gene match. The V gene's germline CDR1 is MNHEY and CDR2 SVGAGI. The CDR3 loop spans 19 amino acids. CDR3 amino acids: CASSYSTPSGRLGTGELFF. CDR3 sequence (DNA): TGTGCCAGCAGTTACTCGACTCCTAGCGGGAGGCTTGGGACCGGGGAGCTGTTTTTT.

This clonotype was recorded a few times. Here the CDR3 reads CASSLAGRNTGELFF. The CDR3 DNA is TGCGCCAGCAGCTTGGCTGGCCGGAACACCGGGGAGCTGTTTTTT. The rearrangement links TRBV5-1 to TRBJ2-2; D is unresolved. Germline CDR1 is SGHRS and CDR2 is YFSETQ. With 0 bases removed from V and 1 base from J, the gap between germline ends came to 7 bases. The CDR3 is 15 residues long.